Presented here are 5 T cell receptor beta chains from one specimen sequenced in a study of blood T cell repertoires in COVID-19 (dated by TCRdb to about 2020). The library was made by the immunoSEQ multiplex PCR assay. TCRdb took this table from immuneACCESS and kept in-frame rearrangements with V and J called. Such tables lack part of the clones; where checked against another copy, unresolved V genes explain under half of the gap, and the rest is unexplained. The sample table shows approximately 150,000 clones, and around 88% are seen once. Around 5% of the sample belongs to the ten largest clones. Sequenced input: peripheral blood. These receptor sequences come from a human donor in a cohort sampled during active COVID-19.

The chain links TRBV28 to TRBJ1-5, with 12 bases that match TRBD1. This CDR3 is 17 amino acids long. Germline V gene lookup returns CDR1 MDHEN and CDR2 SYDVKM. V was clipped by 4 bases and J by 3 bases; unmatched bases: 7. The CDR3 protein is CASSSSGTGGHNQPQHF. The CDR3 DNA is TGTGCCAGCAGTTCCTCCGGGACAGGGGGCCACAATCAGCCCCAGCATTTT.

The rearrangement links TRBV13 to TRBJ2-7; TRBD1 aligns across 8 bases. Losses at the gene ends were 1 base for V and 4 bases for J; bases not matched to a gene: 6. This CDR3 is 15 amino acids long. Germline V CDR1 and CDR2: PRHDT, FYEKMQ (reference sequence). The CDR3 reads CASSLVGRGLYEQYF. For the CDR3, the DNA is TGTGCCAGCAGCTTAGTTGGCAGGGGGCTGTACGAGCAGTACTTC. The whole variable domain, filled in from reference TRBV13 and TRBJ2-7, reads AAGVIQSPRHLIKEKRETATLKCYPIPRHDTVYWYQQGPGQDPQFLISFYEKMQSDKGSIPDRFSAQQFSDYHSELNMSSLELGDSALYFCASSLVGRGLYEQYFGPGTRLTVT.

V is TRBV4-1 and J is TRBJ1-1, with unresolved D. Trimming pared 4 bases from V and 0 bases from J, leaving 12 bases between. This CDR3 has 15 residues. CDR1 is MGHRA, CDR2 YSYEKL, per germline. The CDR3 DNA follows: TGCGCCAGCAGCCTCACCTCCGGGATGAACACTGAAGCTTTCTTT. It specifies CASSLTSGMNTEAFF.

The chain has TRBV5-1 and TRBJ1-4; TRBD1 matches 7 bases. This CDR3 spans 14 amino acids. Germline trimming cut 3 bases from V and 1 base from J; bases unmatched to any gene: 0. Germline values: CDR1 SGHRS, CDR2 YFSETQ. CDR3 in amino acids: CASSSGGTNEKLFF. The CDR3 DNA sequence: TGCGCCAGCAGCTCAGGGGGAACTAATGAAAAACTGTTTTTT.

This clone has a single count. The chain has TRBV10-3 and TRBJ2-7, with 7 bases that match TRBD2. The V and J ends lost 9 bases and 5 bases, in that order; junction bases with no gene match: 13. Germline loops: CDR1 ENHRY, CDR2 SYGVKD. The CDR3 loop spans 14 amino acids. Here the CDR3 reads CAISSGGSAHEQYF. The CDR3 DNA reads TGTGCCATTTCTTCTGGCGGGAGTGCCCACGAGCAGTACTTC.